This is a list of T cell receptor beta chains from one sample in a study of T cell changes during pregnancy in multiple sclerosis. Some clones are missing from TCRdb's copy, which holds only in-frame ones; the method was immunoSEQ multiplex PCR. This table has tens of thousands of clones, 85% to 95% appearing once. The sequencing here drew on peripheral blood, taken in the second trimester of pregnancy. The origin of the receptors is a female donor in good health, enrolled as a control in a pregnancy study. Both conserved end residues are part of each CDR3. A D gene is named only where the DNA matches it firmly. Not all rows give a size; the values are once, few, many and, for expanded clones, a class.

TRBJ1-5,NA,NA,TRBV9,TGTGCCAGCAAGAAAGATACAGGCCTTTATCAGCCCCAGCATTTT,CASKKDTGLYQPQHF
TRBJ1-1,NA,NA,TRBV6-6,TGTGCCAGCAGTTACGGGCAGGGAGGGGAAGCTTTCTTT,CASSYGQGGEAFF
TRBJ1-4,NA,NA,TRBV29-1,TGCAGCGCGGGACAAGTGTCTGAAAAACTGTTTTTT,CSAGQVSEKLFF
TRBJ1-4,NA,TRBD1,TRBV5-1,TGCGCCAGCAGCGAGAGGACAGGGATCAGTGAAAAACTGTTTTTT,CASSERTGISEKLFF
TRBJ2-7,NA,TRBD1,TRBV4-1,TGCGCCAGCAGCCAGGGACAGGGGGACTACGAGCAGTACTTC,CASSQGQGDYEQYF
TRBJ1-5,NA,NA,TRBV19,TGTGCCAGTAGCTCAAGGAGTAGCAATCAGCCCCAGCATTTT,CASSSRSSNQPQHF
TRBJ1-4,NA,NA,TRBV5-6,TGTGCCAGCAGCCTCGGTTCCATCTCTAATGAAAAACTGTTTTTT,CASSLGSISNEKLFF
TRBJ2-7,NA,TRBD1,TRBV2,TGTGCCAGCAGGGGGACAGCGTCCTACGAGCAGTACTTC,CASRGTASYEQYF
TRBJ2-6,NA,TRBD1,TRBV19,TGTGCCAGTAGTTTTGACAGGGAAGGAGGGGCCAACGTCCTGACTTTC,CASSFDREGGANVLTF
TRBJ2-5,NA,NA,TRBV7-9,TGTGCCAGCAGTGACCACAGGAACCAAGAGACCCAGTACTTC,CASSDHRNQETQYF
TRBJ2-7,NA,NA,TRBV5-1,TGCGCCAGCAGCTTGGCCCGGACTTCTACGTACGAGCAGTACTTC,CASSLARTSTYEQYF
TRBJ1-2,NA,TRBD1,TRBV9,TGTGCCAGCAGCGCAAGGGACAGACCCGAAGCTAACTATGGCTACACCTTC,CASSARDRPEANYGYTF
TRBJ2-1,NA,TRBD2,TRBV28,TGTGCCAGCAGTTCCACTAGCGGGGGGAATGAGCAGTTCTTC,CASSSTSGGNEQFF
TRBJ2-1,NA,NA,TRBV10-1,TGCGCCAGCAGTGAGCGTCGGGAGGACAGGGACAATGAGCAGTTCTTC,CASSERREDRDNEQFF
TRBJ2-7,NA,TRBD1,TRBV2,TGTGCCAGCAGTAGGGGACAGGGGACCTCCTACGAGCAGTACTTC,CASSRGQGTSYEQYF
TRBJ1-3,NA,TRBD1,TRBV5-1,TGCGCCAGCAGCCCTGACAGGGCTGGAAACACCATATATTTT,CASSPDRAGNTIYF
TRBJ1-2,NA,NA,TRBV19,TGTGCCAGTACCCCTGACAGGAACTATGGCTACACCTTC,CASTPDRNYGYTF
TRBJ2-7,NA,NA,TRBV7-8,TGTGCCAGCAGCTTAGGACGACAGAACTCCTACGAGCAGTACTTC,CASSLGRQNSYEQYF
TRBJ1-5,once,TRBD1,TRBV4-1,TGCGCCAGCAGCCAGTTGCCCAGGGGGCCCCATCAGCCCCAGCATTTT,CASSQLPRGPHQPQHF
TRBJ2-7,NA,NA,TRBV11-2,TGTGCCAGCAGCTTAGATCCCACAGACTCCTACGAGCAGTACTTC,CASSLDPTDSYEQYF
TRBJ2-3,once,TRBD2,TRBV9,TGTGCCAGCAGCGTAGGTAGCGGGAGGCCAGATACGCAGTATTTT,CASSVGSGRPDTQYF
TRBJ2-3,NA,NA,TRBV25-1,TGTGCCAGCAGTGGGGTGGTCGGGGATACGCAGTATTTT,CASSGVVGDTQYF
TRBJ2-7,NA,NA,TRBV28,TGTGCCAGCAGTTTAAGCGTAAGCTCCTACGAGCAGTACTTC,CASSLSVSSYEQYF
TRBJ2-7,NA,TRBD1,TRBV5-1,TGCGCCAGCAGCTGGGACAGGGCCGAGCAGTACTTC,CASSWDRAEQYF
TRBJ2-1,once,NA,TRBV5-1,TGCGCCAGCAGCCGAGAGGGGGACAATGAGCAGTTCTTC,CASSREGDNEQFF
TRBJ1-5,NA,NA,TRBV2,TGTGCCAGCAGACCTGGGGACATTAGCAATCAGCCCCAGCATTTT,CASRPGDISNQPQHF
TRBJ2-3,NA,TRBD2,TRBV7-2,TGTGCCAGCAGCACCGGGACTAGCGGGAGCCCCACAGATACGCAGTATTTT,CASSTGTSGSPTDTQYF
TRBJ2-5,once,TRBD2,TRBV6-1,TGTGCCAGCAGTCCCCTAGCGGGAACTCAAGAGACCCAGTACTTC,CASSPLAGTQETQYF
TRBJ2-7,NA,TRBD1,TRBV2,TGTGCCAGCACTGAGGACAGGGTCTACGAGCAGTACTTC,CASTEDRVYEQYF
TRBJ2-1,NA,TRBD2,TRBV7-2,TGTGCCAGCAGCCCCCAAAGCGGGAGCTCCTACAATGAGCAGTTCTTC,CASSPQSGSSYNEQFF
TRBJ1-4,NA,TRBD1,TRBV19,TGTGCCAGTAGTATAGATCTATATTGGACAGGCCGGACTAATGAAAAACTGTTTTTT,CASSIDLYWTGRTNEKLFF
TRBJ2-5,NA,TRBD1,TRBV5-5,TGTGCCAGCAGCTTGAGGAGACAGGGGGCAGGAGAGACCCAGTACTTC,CASSLRRQGAGETQYF
TRBJ2-3,NA,TRBD2,TRBV12-5,TGTGCTAGTGGCCTTCTAGCGGGAGGGCCCACAGATACGCAGTATTTT,CASGLLAGGPTDTQYF
TRBJ2-4,NA,TRBD1,TRBV7-9,TGTGCCAGCAGCACAGGGGGTCGGAACATTCAGTACTTC,CASSTGGRNIQYF
TRBJ2-3,NA,TRBD2,TRBV30,TGTGCCTGGAGTAGTCTACTGGCAGGCGGGAGACGGCGAGATACGCAGTATTTT,CAWSSLLAGGRRRDTQYF
TRBJ1-3,NA,NA,TRBV28,TGTGCCAGCAGTTTCGCCGTAGCCTTTCTGAGCTCTGGAAACACCATATATTTT,CASSFAVAFLSSGNTIYF
TRBJ2-1,NA,TRBD2,TRBV10-2,TGCGCCAGCAGTGAGTCTCTGTGGGAGGGTCGGAATGAGCAGTTCTTC,CASSESLWEGRNEQFF
TRBJ2-3,once,TRBD2,TRBV6-5,TGTGCCAGCCGGACGGGGCTAGCGGCAGATACGCAGTATTTT,CASRTGLAADTQYF
TRBJ2-7,NA,TRBD1,TRBV20-1,TGCAGTGCCCTAACAGGGGCCGCGCAGTACTTC,CSALTGAAQYF
TRBJ2-4,NA,NA,TRBV19,TGTGCCAGTAGTATCTCCGGAGTCCAGTACTTC,CASSISGVQYF
TRBJ1-5,NA,NA,TRBV28,TGTGCCAGCAGAGACGACCGGGACAACACAGGGAATCAGCCCCAGCATTTT,CASRDDRDNTGNQPQHF
TRBJ2-7,NA,TRBD1,TRBV5-1,TGCGCCAGCAGCTTGGCTTGGGGACAGGGCGAGCAGTACTTC,CASSLAWGQGEQYF
TRBJ1-2,NA,NA,TRBV2,TGTGCCAGCGACAAAAGCGGGCAGGGCCTAAACTATGGCTACACCTTC,CASDKSGQGLNYGYTF
TRBJ2-7,NA,TRBD2,TRBV27,TGTGCCAGCAGCCCCGGGACTAGGAAGAACGAGCAGTACTTC,CASSPGTRKNEQYF
TRBJ2-5,NA,TRBD1,TRBV28,TGTGCCAGCAGTTTAGACAGGGGGCGAGAGACCCAGTACTTC,CASSLDRGRETQYF
TRBJ1-5,NA,NA,TRBV28,TGTGCCAGCAGTTTATCGGGAATGTGGCAGCCCCAGCATTTT,CASSLSGMWQPQHF
TRBJ2-7,NA,NA,TRBV6-1,TGTGCCAGCAGTGAACAGTTGGGGGCTACGGGCGAGCAGTACTTC,CASSEQLGATGEQYF
TRBJ2-7,NA,TRBD2,TRBV27,TGTGCCAGCAGTTTAGGGACTAGCATTTTCCACGAGCAGTACTTC,CASSLGTSIFHEQYF
TRBJ1-1,NA,NA,TRBV6-1,TGTGCCAGCAGGCCAGGGGAGGGGACTGAAGCTTTCTTT,CASRPGEGTEAFF
TRBJ1-6,once,NA,TRBV4-1,TGCGCCAGCAGCTTCGACGAGAGCGCGTATTATTCACCCCTCCACTTT,CASSFDESAYYSPLHF
TRBJ2-7,NA,TRBD2,TRBV27,TGTGCCAGCAGTTTATGGGCTAGCGGGACGGGGGAGCAGTACTTC,CASSLWASGTGEQYF
TRBJ2-1,NA,TRBD2,TRBV7-9,TGTGCCAGCAGCTTTAGCGGGAGAAATGAGCAGTTCTTC,CASSFSGRNEQFF
TRBJ2-7,NA,NA,TRBV28,TGTGCCAGCAGTTTCCCAGGGCGGGGTGACGAGCAGTACTTC,CASSFPGRGDEQYF